Sequencing of this T cell receptor (beta chain) was carried out in a study of blood T cells in healthy people across ages. Germline CDR1 SGHRS, CDR2 YFSETQ. The CDR3 is 15 residues long. V gave up 4 bases and J gave up 3 bases; unmatched junction bases: 8. A second PCR of roughly 7 to 11 cycles used a sample-barcoded 5' primer and a J-beta primer mix. TCRdb fed the 5' RACE reads into MiXCR, producing one record per CDR3 protein. Among about 1.8 million distinct CDR3 sequences listed, about 50% were seen once. General study points: The authors considered diversity estimates from one million T cells to be underestimates.

Regarding this clonotype: Antigen unknown.

Sequenced: blood. The chain carries TRBV5-1 and TRBJ2-5; 8 bases are a match to TRBD2. The origin of this receptor is a woman in her 40s in good health. CDR3 sequence (DNA): TGCGCCAGCAGCCCCCAAGCGGGGGTCGAAGAGACCCAGTACTTC. It codes for CASSPQAGVEETQYF.